This T cell receptor beta chain was recovered during a study of OX40 agonist ivuxolimab in advanced cancers. Study-wide context: Participants averaged approximately 65 years of age (range about 23 to 90) and were around 80% male.

Comments on this clone: Its specificity is unknown.

Whole-study findings and limits: Antigen specificity was not determined for the expanded peripheral T cells. Dose levels from 0.1 to 3.0 mg/kg saw CD4+ and CD8+ blood T cells expand clonally by week 6.

Blood specimens came from baseline, cycle 4 day 1, and cycle 7 day 1. Profiling relied on immunoSEQ multiplex PCR, and the TCRdb table lists in-frame clones only, not all of them. Of 150,000 to 170,000 clones listed, 94% were seen once; the top ten hold about 0.3%. V lost 5 bases and J lost 0, with 7 bases in between. The CDR3 length is 13 residues. The germline V gene has CDR1 SGHTA and CDR2 FQGTGA. This chain connects TRBV7-3 to TRBJ1-1; no clear D. The receptor was derived from an adult with an advanced solid tumor such as melanoma, head and neck, liver or kidney cancer. The sample was CD4+ or CD8+ T cells sorted from blood, taken in a trial of the OX40 agonist ivuxolimab. The CDR3 loop is CASSRDLNTEAFF. The DNA for the CDR3 is TGTGCCAGCAGCCGAGACTTGAACACTGAAGCTTTCTTT.